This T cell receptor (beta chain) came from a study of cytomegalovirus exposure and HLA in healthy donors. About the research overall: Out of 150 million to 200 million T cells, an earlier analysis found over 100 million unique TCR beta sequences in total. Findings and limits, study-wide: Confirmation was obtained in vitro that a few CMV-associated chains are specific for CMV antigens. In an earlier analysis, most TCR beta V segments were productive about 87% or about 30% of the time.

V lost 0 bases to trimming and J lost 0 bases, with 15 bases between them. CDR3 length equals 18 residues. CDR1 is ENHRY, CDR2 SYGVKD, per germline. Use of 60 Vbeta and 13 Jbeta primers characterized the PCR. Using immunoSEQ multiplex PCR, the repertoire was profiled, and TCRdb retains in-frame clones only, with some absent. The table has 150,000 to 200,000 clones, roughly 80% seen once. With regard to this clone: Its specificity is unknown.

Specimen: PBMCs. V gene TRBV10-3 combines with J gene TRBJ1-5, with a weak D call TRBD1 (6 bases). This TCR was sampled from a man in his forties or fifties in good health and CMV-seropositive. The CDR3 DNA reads TGTGCCATCAGTGAGTCGCCCCATGACAGGTATAGCAATCAGCCCCAGCATTTT. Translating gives CAISESPHDRYSNQPQHF.